These 11 T cell receptor beta chains originate from one sample sequenced in a study of siplizumab effects on memory and regulatory T cells. Assay: immunoSEQ multiplex PCR; the TCRdb copy retains only in-frame clones and omits some. Of approximately 46,000 clones in the sample, approximately 93% are singletons; the top ten hold 15% to 20%. Input material: CD8+ T cells sorted from blood. The receptors come from a human donor in good health.

J is TRBJ2-3 and V is TRBV4-1, with D perhaps matching TRBD2 (6 bases). The germline V gene has CDR1 MGHRA and CDR2 YSYEKL. The CDR3 is 15 amino acids. Trimming removed 4 bases from V and 6 bases from J, with 17 bases in between. In DNA form, the CDR3 reads TGCGCCAGCAGCCCTCGCTCCGGGAGTACCGATACGCAGTATTTT. This codes for CASSPRSGSTDTQYF.

This chain joins TRBV5-6 and TRBJ1-5, with D perhaps matching TRBD1 (5 bases). The germline CDR1 and CDR2 sequences are SGHDT and YYEEEE. Trimming took 2 bases from V and 7 from J, leaving 7 bases between them. This CDR3 has 12 amino acids. CDR3 DNA sequence: TGTGCCAGCAGCTTCGGGGGGCAGCCCCAGCATTTT. Its translation: CASSFGGQPQHF.

The rearrangement uses TRBV15 and TRBJ2-3; D might be TRBD1 (6 bases). The germline CDR1 and CDR2 sequences are LNHNV and YYDKDF (reference sequence). The CDR3 runs 24 residues. With 0 bases removed from V and 6 bases from J, the gap between germline ends came to 40 bases. The DNA for the CDR3 is TGTGCCACCAGCAGAGATCATTGGGACAACGAGGAAAGTCGCGCTGGGATTATCAGGGATACGCAGTATTTT. This gives the protein CATSRDHWDNEESRAGIIRDTQYF.

This chain links TRBV7-9 with TRBJ2-1; D not certain. There are 12 residues in the CDR3. Trimming pared 4 bases from V and 8 bases from J, leaving 9 bases between. Per the germline V gene, CDR1 is SEHNR and CDR2 is FQNEAQ (reference sequence). The CDR3 spells CASSYYDDEQFF. CDR3 DNA sequence: TGTGCCAGCAGCTACTACGACGATGAGCAGTTCTTC.

This clone was seen a single time. The chain has TRBV29-1 and TRBJ2-1; D might be TRBD1 or TRBD2, each matching 5 bases. This CDR3 comprises 11 residues. The V gene's germline CDR1 is SQVTM and CDR2 ANQGSEA. V gave up 4 bases and J gave up 12 bases, with 13 bases separating them. CDR3 residues: CSVGGPEGQFF. CDR3 DNA sequence: TGCAGCGTTGGGGGACCCGAGGGGCAGTTCTTC.

CDR3 nucleotide sequence: TGTGCCAGCAGCGTAGATCGCGCAAAGCAGTTCTTC. Its translation: CASSVDRAKQFF. This chain links TRBV9 with TRBJ2-1; D remains ambiguous. Germline V gene data show CDR1 as SGDLS and CDR2 as YYNGEE. V was trimmed by 0 bases and J by 11 bases, leaving 9 bases between them. The CDR3 is 12 amino acids.

The CDR3 is CANRRTFGQADTQYF. CDR3 DNA: TGTGCCAACCGTAGGACCTTTGGACAGGCAGATACGCAGTATTTT. The rearrangement links TRBV2 to TRBJ2-3, with 7 bases aligning to TRBD1. From germline, CDR1 is SNHLY and CDR2 FYNNEI. The CDR3 sequence is 15 residues long. V trimming: 10 bases; J trimming: 4 bases; junction bases outside the gene matches: 14. The variable domain in full, with the rest retrieved from reference TRBV2 and TRBJ2-3, is EPEVTQTPSHQVTQMGQEVILRCVPISNHLYFYWYRQILGQKVEFLVSFYNNEISEKSEIFDDQFSVERPDGSNFTLKIRSTKLEDSAMYFCANRRTFGQADTQYFGPGTRLTVL.

J is TRBJ2-7 and V is TRBV6-5; D tentatively fits TRBD1 or TRBD2 (5 bases each). V lost 4 bases to trimming and J lost 7 bases, with 14 bases between them. Germline V CDR1 and CDR2: MNHEY, SVGAGI. This CDR3 has 13 amino acids. This CDR3 reads CASSSPGRREQYF. The DNA of the CDR3 is TGTGCCAGCAGTTCTCCAGGGAGACGGGAGCAGTACTTC.

The chain employs TRBV2 and TRBJ2-7; D gene uncertain. This CDR3 spans 13 amino acids. Germline values: CDR1 SNHLY, CDR2 FYNNEI. Trimming took off 9 bases at V and 2 bases at J, with 14 bases between the two ends. The CDR3 spells CASEEEATYEQYF. The CDR3 DNA is TGTGCCAGTGAGGAAGAAGCTACCTACGAGCAGTACTTC.

The chain is built from TRBV27 and TRBJ2-7; the D is unclear. V dropped 4 bases and J dropped 2 bases, with 9 bases sitting between them. The CDR3 has 13 amino acids. Germline CDR1 is MNHEY and CDR2 is SMNVEV (reference sequence). The CDR3 is CASSSERTYEQYF. DNA for the CDR3: TGTGCCAGCAGTTCGGAACGGACCTACGAGCAGTACTTC.

This clone was detected a few times. The genes are TRBV9 and TRBJ2-7, with a tentative D call TRBD1 (5 bases). V lost 0 bases, J lost 3 bases, and 13 bases lay in between. This CDR3 spans 15 amino acids. Germline-derived CDR1 and CDR2 are SGDLS and YYNGEE. Here the CDR3 reads CASSVGQFIGYEQYF. The CDR3 nucleotides read TGTGCCAGCAGCGTAGGACAGTTTATAGGCTACGAGCAGTACTTC.